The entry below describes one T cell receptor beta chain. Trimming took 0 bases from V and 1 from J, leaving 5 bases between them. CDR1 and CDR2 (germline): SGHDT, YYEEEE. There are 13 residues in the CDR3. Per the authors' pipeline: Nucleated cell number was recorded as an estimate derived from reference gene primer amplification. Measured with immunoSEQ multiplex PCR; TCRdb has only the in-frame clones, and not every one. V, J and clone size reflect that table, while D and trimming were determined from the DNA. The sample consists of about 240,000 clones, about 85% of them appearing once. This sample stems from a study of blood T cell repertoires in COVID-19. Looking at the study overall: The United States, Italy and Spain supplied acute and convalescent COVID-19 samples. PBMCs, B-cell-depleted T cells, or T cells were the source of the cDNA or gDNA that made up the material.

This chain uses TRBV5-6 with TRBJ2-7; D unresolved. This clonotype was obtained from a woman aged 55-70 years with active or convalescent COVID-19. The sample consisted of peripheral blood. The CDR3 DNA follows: TGTGCCAGCAGCTTGGCGGTTTCCTACGAGCAGTACTTC. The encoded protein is CASSLAVSYEQYF.